The entry that follows covers one TCR beta chain sequence. Germline assignment: CDR1 SGHRS and CDR2 YFSETQ. This CDR3 spans 13 amino acids. V gave up 4 bases and J gave up 4 bases, with 8 bases separating them. This sample was included in a study of blood T cell repertoires in COVID-19. About the study: Acute-phase and convalescent COVID-19 samples originated in the United States, Italy and Spain. Nucleic acid was either cDNA or gDNA, and it came from T cells, B-cell-depleted T cells, or PBMCs.

Per the original data handling: From reference gene primer amplification, estimates of nucleated cell counts were derived. Method: immunoSEQ multiplex PCR; TCRdb's copy keeps in-frame clones and lacks some. The V and J calls and clone size were taken over from that table, and D and trimming were inferred from the DNA. The repertoire consists of 300,000 to 450,000 clones, with around 90% occurring once and the leading ten covering 2.5% to 3.5%. This receptor was obtained from a human donor in a cohort sampled during active COVID-19. This chain uses TRBV5-1 with TRBJ2-2; D unclear. The sequenced sample consisted of peripheral blood. The CDR3 here is CASSPRSTGELFF. The CDR3, as DNA: TGCGCCAGCAGCCCCCGGTCCACCGGGGAGCTGTTTTTT.